Given below is one TCR beta chain in context. Base qualities are not at hand, and no much larger clone is one base apart. The CDR3 holds 13 amino acids from the cysteine to the phenylalanine. Kept here is only the CDR3 DNA, which spans 39 bases and is read in frame from base 1. The germline V gene gives CDR1 as SGHTA and CDR2 as FQGTGA. The junction carries 11 bases between V and J, which are trimmed by 6 bases and 2 bases respectively. This sample was taken from a study of blood T cell repertoires in acute mononucleosis (dated by TCRdb to 2019 to 2021). About the investigation overall: Acute-phase samples, representing the primary response, were taken within 2 weeks of symptom onset. In acute infection, YVL-BR-specific cells made up a mean of roughly 2.2% of blood CD8 T cells and GLC-BM-specific cells made up a mean of approximately 1%. Mean blood EBV load was about 3.9 log10 genome copies per million B cells during acute infection and around 2.5 at convalescence.

What the research found in general, with its limitations: Although only roughly 9.9% of unique acute clonotypes carried over into convalescence, these persisting clonotypes made up most of the response, and the remainder were seemingly replaced by new, diverse de novo clonotypes. GLC-BM selection appeared to involve both chains, including public TCRbeta motifs on BV14-BJ2 and BV20-BJ1 alongside a TCRalpha motif on AV5-AJ31. Low acute-to-convalescent clonotype overlap might partly reflect sampling error, because only a fraction of each donor's blood was analyzed. With only a few donors in the cohort, group averages were based on very few individuals.

Total RNA from at least 8,000 sorted tetramer+ CD8 T cells was reverse transcribed into cDNA for TCR profiling. PCR with primers that anneal to V and J regions amplified CDR3 regions and added unique molecular identifiers to track templates. The immunoSEQ platform, including its sequencing and error-correction standards, was used to profile TCRalpha and TCRbeta chains. As for the authors' bioinformatics: Clonal copy numbers were corrected for sequencing and PCR errors, and CDR3s were defined according to IMGT conventions. Analysis was restricted to productive rearrangements and performed with immunoSEQ Analyzer versions 2.0 and 3.0, while gene-pairing frequencies underwent further processing in Microsoft Excel. Circos plots were used to display V-J pairings, and MEME together with a custom motifSearch program was used to find CDR3 motifs. The probability of generation of TCR sequences was calculated using the OLGA algorithm. Clonotypes seen at both visits were designated persistent, clonotypes seen only acutely were designated nonpersistent, and clonotypes seen only at convalescence were designated de novo. A public TCR was defined as an amino acid clonotype used by more than one donor. Drawn from immuneACCESS, this table holds only the in-frame rearrangements with V and J called that TCRdb kept. Clones are partly lost; checked studies trace under half to an unresolved V gene and leave the rest unexplained. V, J and clone size derive from that table, while D and trimming were established from the DNA sequence. The sample has about 2,300 clones on record, 65% to 70% of them singletons. The ten top clones hold around 49% of the sample.

This specimen's time point label, per the study, means: acute infectious mononucleosis, at clinical presentation within 2 weeks of symptom onset (visit 1). Over primary infection, the study followed CD8 T cell responses to two immunodominant EBV epitopes: BRLF1 109 (YVL-BR) and BMLF1 280 (GLC-BM). A positive serum heterophile antibody test and EBV viral capsid antigen-specific IgM indicated primary EBV infection. As a first step, magnetic positive selection (MACS) was used to enrich total CD8 T cells from the PBMCs. Live CD3+ CD8+ tetramer+ cells were sorted on a FACSAria III to over 90% purity. Cell sorting used a PE-conjugated tetramer carrying the BMLF1 280-288 peptide. After tetramer sorting, TCR repertoires of EBV epitope-specific CD8 T cells were deep-sequenced directly ex vivo at acute infection and at convalescence. The donors were three individuals between about 18 and 29 years old who had clinical acute infectious mononucleosis and laboratory evidence of primary EBV infection. Heparinized peripheral blood was collected once when donors presented clinically with mononucleosis symptoms and a second time roughly 6 months afterward. Ficoll-Paque density gradient centrifugation was used to isolate PBMCs.

The chain employs TRBV7-3 and TRBJ2-7, and perhaps TRBD2 as D gene, on 6 matching bases. Sample: EBV GLC epitope tetramer+ CD8+ T cells sorted from PBMCs, taken during acute infectious mononucleosis. The cell subset or site label, read with the paper, signifies: CD8 T cells binding tetramer with EBV BMLF1 280-288 peptide (GLC-BM). This clonotype was sampled from a woman under 30 with infectious mononucleosis caused by EBV. The CDR3 protein sequence reads: CASSSAGPYEQYF. The DNA reads TGTGCCAGCAGTTCCGCGGGACCCTACGAGCAGTACTTC. With the portions outside the CDR3 filled from the reference TRBV7-3 and TRBJ2-7 genes, the complete variable region becomes GAGVSQTPSNKVTEKGKYVELRCDPISGHTALYWYRQSLGQGPEFLIYFQGTGAADDSGLPNDRFFAVRPEGSVSTLKIQRTERGDSAVYLCASSSAGPYEQYFGPGTRLTVT.